These T cell receptor beta chains were read from a single sample in a study of cytotoxic CD8 clonotypes in ibrutinib-treated CLL. Here immunoSEQ multiplex PCR was the method, and the copy in TCRdb shows in-frame clones only, minus some. The sample shows some 65,000 clones, roughly 50% of them seen only once. This sample comprised PBMCs, obtained after 12 months of ibrutinib treatment. The receptors were sampled from a human donor with chronic lymphocytic leukemia. The CDR3 runs from the conserved cysteine through the conserved F or W.

j_call	v_call	cdr3_aa
TRBJ2-3	TRBV5-1	CASTMTSGGPDTQYF
TRBJ1-1	TRBV10-2	CASSEVGGVDTEAFF
TRBJ2-3	TRBV10-3	CATWTSGSHTDTQYF
TRBJ2-7	TRBV14	CASSADRAAYEQYF
TRBJ2-4	TRBV18	CASSLLGQTLAKNIQYF
TRBJ2-5	TRBV5-6	CASSLYHVLAGRGETQYF
TRBJ1-1	TRBV4-2	CASSQGRQILNTEAFF
TRBJ1-1	TRBV28	CASSTQLRGNTEAFF
TRBJ1-1	TRBV7-2	CASSLNRLTEAFF
TRBJ2-1	TRBV28	CASSTPRLAGSWFF
TRBJ2-1	TRBV6-4	CASSDSLRDSYNEQFF
TRBJ1-5	TRBV4-2	CASSQDRGQGNQPQHF
TRBJ1-3	TRBV7-6	CASSLSGAGNTIYF
TRBJ2-1	TRBV5-4	CASSPADGSSYNEQFF
TRBJ1-1	TRBV6-1	CASSVNGRRNTEAFF
TRBJ2-7	TRBV6-5	CASSRTGTSGYEQYF
TRBJ1-2	TRBV9	CASSVNTNYGYTF
TRBJ1-1	TRBV5-5	CASSLAPLEAFF
TRBJ1-1	TRBV15	CATSRGGVGDTEAFF
TRBJ1-3	TRBV7-9	CASSFGGGNTIYF
TRBJ2-7	TRBV4-1	CASSQARWGEQYF
TRBJ2-3	TRBV7-8	CASSFGTGYTDTQYF
TRBJ2-1	TRBV11-3	CASSLEISHEQFF
TRBJ1-3	TRBV18	CASSPAVSGNTIYF
TRBJ1-2	TRBV29-1	CSVERTGLNGYTF
TRBJ2-4	TRBV7-2	CASSLEGQTPLAKNIQYF
TRBJ2-2	TRBV5-4	CASSLAPNPGELFF
TRBJ1-1	TRBV2	CASESSATEAFF
TRBJ1-2	TRBV6-5	CASRSKRGAFGYTF
TRBJ2-7	TRBV4-2	CASSQVSGESYEQYF
TRBJ2-3	TRBV28	CASSPYTGTGRTDTQYF
TRBJ1-6	TRBV30	CAWSSQLSYNSPLHF
TRBJ2-1	TRBV11-2	CASTGGNEQFF
TRBJ2-5	TRBV18	CASSPKRGETQYF
TRBJ2-5	TRBV27	CASSLSYTSGGTQETQYF
TRBJ1-5	TRBV5-1	CARAGGKANQPQHF
TRBJ1-1	TRBV28	CASSFRGATKAFF
TRBJ1-4	TRBV30	CAWERSEKLFF
TRBJ1-5	TRBV5-4	CASSLGTGRDQPQHF
TRBJ1-2	TRBV27	CASSHQGGGYTF
TRBJ2-7	TRBV7-6	CASSFGLAGPYEQYF
TRBJ1-5	TRBV30	CAWSMGNQPQHF
TRBJ1-5	TRBV18	CASSLRSNQPQHF
TRBJ1-5	TRBV6-1	CASSVRPGGRNQPQHF
TRBJ2-2	TRBV28	CASSFSRALGTGELFF
TRBJ2-7	TRBV18	CASSPLYKGPFYEQYF
TRBJ1-4	TRBV28	CARGGLEKLFF
TRBJ2-1	TRBV7-9	CATRVEGDSPGEQFF
TRBJ2-5	TRBV19	CASSIGQGARETQYF
TRBJ1-1	TRBV7-6	CASSLIPLGQRNTEAFF
TRBJ1-4	TRBV19	CASSMTGTGVSEKLFF
TRBJ1-5	TRBV6-1	CASSEGPQHF
TRBJ2-1	TRBV5-5	CASSSPGGTNNEQFF
TRBJ1-1	TRBV6-1	CAGGTVNTEAFF
TRBJ1-1	TRBV7-6	CASSSGGYSEAFF
TRBJ2-1	TRBV7-8	CASSLLAGKNEQFF
TRBJ1-4	TRBV19	CASSIGLSRDEKLFF